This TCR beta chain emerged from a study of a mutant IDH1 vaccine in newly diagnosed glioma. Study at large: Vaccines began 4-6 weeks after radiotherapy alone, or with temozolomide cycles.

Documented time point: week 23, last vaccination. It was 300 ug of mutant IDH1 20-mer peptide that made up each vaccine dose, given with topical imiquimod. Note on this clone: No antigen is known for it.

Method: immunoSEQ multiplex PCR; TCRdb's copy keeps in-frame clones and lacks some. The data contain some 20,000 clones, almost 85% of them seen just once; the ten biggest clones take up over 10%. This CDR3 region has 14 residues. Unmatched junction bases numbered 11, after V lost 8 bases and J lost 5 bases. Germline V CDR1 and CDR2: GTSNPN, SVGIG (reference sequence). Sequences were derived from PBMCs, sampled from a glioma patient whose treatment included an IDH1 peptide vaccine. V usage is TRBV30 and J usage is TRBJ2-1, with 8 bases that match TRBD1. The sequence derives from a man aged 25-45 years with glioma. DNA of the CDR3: TGTGCCGGACGACAGGGGACGATACACAATGAGCAGTTCTTC. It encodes CAGRQGTIHNEQFF.